This paragraph reports one T cell receptor beta chain. What it recognizes is unknown. The germline gene is not matched at one end of the junction; a read error may be the cause. The record originates from a study of molecular identifiers for immune sequencing clone quantification. Study overall: Replicates split RNA from roughly 21,000 or 96,000 naive CD8 cells five ways, and the researchers sequenced four portions. Study-wide findings and caveats: In cases of identical TCR molecules sharing a barcode, highly expanded clone sizes could be underestimated.

Naive CD8 T cells were picked out by sorting for CD8+CD4-CCR7+CD45RA+. TCRdb reprocessed the PCR reads with MiXCR, giving one entry per CDR3 protein. The table includes around 480,000 distinct CDR3 sequences, around a fifth detected once. CDR3 size: 14 residues. The germline CDR1 and CDR2 sequences are DFQATT and SNEGSKA (reference sequence). This chain connects TRBV20-1 to TRBJ2-1; 7 bases are shared with TRBD2. Sequencing used naive CD8+ T cells from blood, with Jurkat cell RNA spiked in. Subset described: FACS-sorted CD8+CD4-CCR7+CD45RA+ naive T cells. This clonotype originated in a human donor in good health. Some libraries in this study had Jurkat cell RNA spiked in. CDR3 sequence: CSVPVSGGNNGQFF. The CDR3 nucleotides are TGCAGTGTTCCCGTGTCGGGGGGAAACAATGGGCAGTTCTTC.